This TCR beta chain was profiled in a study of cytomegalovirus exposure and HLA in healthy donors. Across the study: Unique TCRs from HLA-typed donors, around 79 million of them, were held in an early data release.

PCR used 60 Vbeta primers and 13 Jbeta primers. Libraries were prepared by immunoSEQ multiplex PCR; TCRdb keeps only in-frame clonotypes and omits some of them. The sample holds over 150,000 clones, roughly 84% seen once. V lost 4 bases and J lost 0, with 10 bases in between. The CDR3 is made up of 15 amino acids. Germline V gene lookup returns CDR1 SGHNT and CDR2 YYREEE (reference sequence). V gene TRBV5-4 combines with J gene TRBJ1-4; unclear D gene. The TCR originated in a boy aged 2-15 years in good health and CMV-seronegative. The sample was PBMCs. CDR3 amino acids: CASSPDSSTNEKLFF. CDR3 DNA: TGTGCCAGCAGCCCGGACTCCTCAACTAATGAAAAACTGTTTTTT.